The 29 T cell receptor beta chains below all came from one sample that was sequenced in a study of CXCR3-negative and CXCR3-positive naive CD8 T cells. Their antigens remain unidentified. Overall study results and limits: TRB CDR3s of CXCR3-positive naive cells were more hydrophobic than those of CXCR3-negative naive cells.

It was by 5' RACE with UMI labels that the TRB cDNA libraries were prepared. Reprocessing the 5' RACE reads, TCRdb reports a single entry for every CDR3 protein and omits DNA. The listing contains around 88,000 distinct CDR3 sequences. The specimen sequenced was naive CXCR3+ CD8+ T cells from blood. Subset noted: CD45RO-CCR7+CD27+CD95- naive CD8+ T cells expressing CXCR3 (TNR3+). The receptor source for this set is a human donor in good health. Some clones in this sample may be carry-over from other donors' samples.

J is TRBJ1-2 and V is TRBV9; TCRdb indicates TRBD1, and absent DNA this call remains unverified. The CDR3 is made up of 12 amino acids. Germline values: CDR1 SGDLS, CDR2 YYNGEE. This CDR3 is CASSGPGYGYTF.

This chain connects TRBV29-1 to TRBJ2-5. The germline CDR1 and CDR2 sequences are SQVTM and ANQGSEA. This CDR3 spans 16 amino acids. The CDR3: CSVEDPLDLTGDTQYF.

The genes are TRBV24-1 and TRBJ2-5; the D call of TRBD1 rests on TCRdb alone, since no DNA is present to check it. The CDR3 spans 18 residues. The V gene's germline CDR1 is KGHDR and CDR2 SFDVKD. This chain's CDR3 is CATSDSLGDRGDQETQYF.

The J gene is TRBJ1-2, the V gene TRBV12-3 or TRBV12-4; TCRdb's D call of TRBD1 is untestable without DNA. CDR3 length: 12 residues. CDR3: CATQRQYYGYTF.

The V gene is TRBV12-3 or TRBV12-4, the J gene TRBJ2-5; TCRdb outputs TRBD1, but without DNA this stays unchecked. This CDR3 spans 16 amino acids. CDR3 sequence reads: CASSHPYGGDEQTQYF.

CDR3 amino acids: CASSMGTIEQYF. J is TRBJ2-7 and V is TRBV6-2 or TRBV6-3; TCRdb's D call of TRBD1 is untestable without DNA. CDR1 and CDR2 (germline): MNHEY, SVGEGT. The CDR3 has 12 amino acids.

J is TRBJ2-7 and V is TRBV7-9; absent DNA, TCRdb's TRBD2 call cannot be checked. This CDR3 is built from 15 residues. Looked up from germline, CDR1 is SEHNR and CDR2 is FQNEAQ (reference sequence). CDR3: CASSPSGTPSYEQYF.

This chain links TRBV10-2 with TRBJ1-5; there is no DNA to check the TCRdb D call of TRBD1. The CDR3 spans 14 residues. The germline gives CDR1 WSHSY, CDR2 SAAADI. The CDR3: CASSGTAGNQPQHF.

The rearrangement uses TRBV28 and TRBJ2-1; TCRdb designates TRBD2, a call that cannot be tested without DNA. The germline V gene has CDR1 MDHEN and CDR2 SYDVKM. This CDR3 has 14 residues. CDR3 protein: CATAGGPSYNEQFF.

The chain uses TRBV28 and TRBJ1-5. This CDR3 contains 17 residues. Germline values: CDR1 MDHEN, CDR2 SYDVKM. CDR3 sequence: CASSLGLWAESYQPQHF.

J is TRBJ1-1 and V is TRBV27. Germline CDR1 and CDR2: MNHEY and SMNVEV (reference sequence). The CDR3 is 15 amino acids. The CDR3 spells CASSLSASPNTEAFF.

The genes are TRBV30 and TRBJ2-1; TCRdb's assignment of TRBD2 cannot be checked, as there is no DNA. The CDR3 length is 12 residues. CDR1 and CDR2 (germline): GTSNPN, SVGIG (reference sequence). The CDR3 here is CAYGISLHEQFF.

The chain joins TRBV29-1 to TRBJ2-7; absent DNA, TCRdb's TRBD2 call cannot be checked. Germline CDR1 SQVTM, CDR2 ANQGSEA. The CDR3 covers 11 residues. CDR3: CSVLTSGEQYF.

CDR3 residues: CASSQDITYEQYF. The gene calls are TRBV4-2 and TRBJ2-7. Germline CDR1 and CDR2: LGHNA and YNFKEQ. CDR3 length: 13 residues.

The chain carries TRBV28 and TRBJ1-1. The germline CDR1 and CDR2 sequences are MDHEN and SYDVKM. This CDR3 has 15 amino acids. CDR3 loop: CASSLQAGRDTEAFF.

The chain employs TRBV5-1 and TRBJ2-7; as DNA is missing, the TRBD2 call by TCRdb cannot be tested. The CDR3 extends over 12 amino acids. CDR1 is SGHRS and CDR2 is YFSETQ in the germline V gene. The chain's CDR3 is CASSSLNYEQYF.

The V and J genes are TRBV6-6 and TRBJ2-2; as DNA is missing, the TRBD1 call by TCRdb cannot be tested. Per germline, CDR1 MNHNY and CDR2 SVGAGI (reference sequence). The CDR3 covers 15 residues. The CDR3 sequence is CASSYSSPGGGELFF.

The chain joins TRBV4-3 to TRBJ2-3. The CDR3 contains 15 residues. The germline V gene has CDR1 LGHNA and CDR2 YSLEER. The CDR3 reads CASSQSEVSTDTQYF.

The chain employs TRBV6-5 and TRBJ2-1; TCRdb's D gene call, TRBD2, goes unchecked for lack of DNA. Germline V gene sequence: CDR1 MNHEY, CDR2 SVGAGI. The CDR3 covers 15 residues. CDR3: CATQTSGGAPDEQFF.

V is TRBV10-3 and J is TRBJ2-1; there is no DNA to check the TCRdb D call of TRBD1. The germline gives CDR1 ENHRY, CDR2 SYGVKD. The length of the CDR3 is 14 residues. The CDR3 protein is CAISESGQYNEQFF.

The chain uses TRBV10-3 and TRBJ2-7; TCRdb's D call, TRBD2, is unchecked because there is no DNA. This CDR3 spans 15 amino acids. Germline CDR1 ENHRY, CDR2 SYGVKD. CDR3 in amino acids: CAISDVGLADYEQYF.

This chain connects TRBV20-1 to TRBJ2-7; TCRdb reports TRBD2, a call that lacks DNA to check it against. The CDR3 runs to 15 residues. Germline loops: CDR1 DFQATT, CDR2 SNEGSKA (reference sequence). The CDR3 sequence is CSAKSLTGPDYEQYF.

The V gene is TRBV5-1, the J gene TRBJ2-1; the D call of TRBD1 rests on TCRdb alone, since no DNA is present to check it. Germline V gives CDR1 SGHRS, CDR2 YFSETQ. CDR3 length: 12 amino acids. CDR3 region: CASRSGGDEQFF.

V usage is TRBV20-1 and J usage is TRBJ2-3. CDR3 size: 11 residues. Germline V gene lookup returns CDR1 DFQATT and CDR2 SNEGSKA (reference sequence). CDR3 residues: CSAQEEDTQYF.

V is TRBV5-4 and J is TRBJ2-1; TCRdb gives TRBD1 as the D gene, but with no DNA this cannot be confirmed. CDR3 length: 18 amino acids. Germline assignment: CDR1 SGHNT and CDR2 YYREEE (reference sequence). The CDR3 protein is CASSLEAGAFGSYNEQFF.

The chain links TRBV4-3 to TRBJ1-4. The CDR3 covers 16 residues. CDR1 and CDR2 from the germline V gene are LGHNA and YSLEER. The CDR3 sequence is CASSQVAFTANGKLFF.

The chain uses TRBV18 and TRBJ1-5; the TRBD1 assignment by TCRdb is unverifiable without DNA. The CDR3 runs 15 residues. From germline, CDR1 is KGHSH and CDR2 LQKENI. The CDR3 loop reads CASSPLTGTHQPEHF.

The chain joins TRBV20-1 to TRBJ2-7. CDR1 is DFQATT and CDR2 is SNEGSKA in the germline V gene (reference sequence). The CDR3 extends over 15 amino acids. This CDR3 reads CSARMKAGRTYEQYF.

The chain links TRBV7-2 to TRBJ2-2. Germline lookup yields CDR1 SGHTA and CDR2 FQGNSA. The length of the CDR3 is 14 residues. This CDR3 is CASTKEANTGELFF.